Listed below are T cell receptor beta chains from one sample, sequenced in a study of cytotoxic CD8 clonotypes in ibrutinib-treated CLL. Clones were sequenced by immunoSEQ multiplex PCR, and TCRdb holds only the in-frame ones, with some missing. The data show some 200,000 clones, around 70% seen once. Sequenced here: PBMCs, sampled after 24 months of ibrutinib treatment. These receptors were obtained from a human donor with chronic lymphocytic leukemia. Each CDR3 is given with its conserved first and last residue. The D gene is left open where the match is weak. Clone size is stated in some rows and not others, as once, few, many or a class when expanded.

D gene	clone size	V gene	J gene	CDR3 DNA	CDR3 protein
TRBD2	-	TRBV6-5	TRBJ2-7	TGTGCCAGCAGTTACTCTAGTAGCGGGAGCCTCGAGCAGTACTTC	CASSYSSSGSLEQYF
TRBD1	few	TRBV27	TRBJ1-5	TGTGCCAGCTCTGACCACCGCGGGACAGGGGGTCAGCCCCAGCATTTT	CASSDHRGTGGQPQHF
TRBD1	-	TRBV7-2	TRBJ1-1	TGTGCCAGCAGCTCGGGACAGGGTATGAACACTGAAGCTTTCTTT	CASSSGQGMNTEAFF
-	-	TRBV7-2	TRBJ2-3	TGTGCCAGCAGCAACGGATTATTCACAGATACGCAGTATTTT	CASSNGLFTDTQYF
-	-	TRBV7-6	TRBJ2-1	TGTGCCAGCAGCCATCTGTCCGTCAATGAGCAGTTCTTC	CASSHLSVNEQFF
TRBD2	-	TRBV4-1	TRBJ2-7	TGCGCCAGCAGCCAAGGACTAGCGGGAATCTCCTACGAGCAGTACTTC	CASSQGLAGISYEQYF
-	-	TRBV7-2	TRBJ2-3	TGTGCCAGCAGCTGGAGGGGCACAGATACGCAGTATTTT	CASSWRGTDTQYF
-	few	TRBV4-1	TRBJ1-5	TGCGCCAGCAGCCAAGATCCCCCTCCAGGGAATCAGCCCCAGCATTTT	CASSQDPPPGNQPQHF
-	-	TRBV7-2	TRBJ1-2	TGTGCCAGCAGCTCGGACAGAGGCTATGGCTACACCTTC	CASSSDRGYGYTF
TRBD1	-	TRBV7-8	TRBJ1-3	TGTGCCAGCAGCTGGGACAGGTCCTCTGGAAACACCATATATTTT	CASSWDRSSGNTIYF
-	-	TRBV7-9	TRBJ2-1	TGTGCCAGCAGCTTACAAGCGGGCGCCTACAATGAGCAGTTCTTC	CASSLQAGAYNEQFF
-	once	TRBV25-1	TRBJ2-3	TGTGCCAGCAGTGGAGGACAGAGCACAGATACGCAGTATTTT	CASSGGQSTDTQYF
-	-	TRBV30	TRBJ1-1	TGTGCCTGGAAAACACGGATGAACACTGAAGCTTTCTTT	CAWKTRMNTEAFF
TRBD1	-	TRBV11-2	TRBJ1-2	TGTGCCAGCAGCCAACCCGAACAGGGGGCCGGCTATGGCTACACCTTC	CASSQPEQGAGYGYTF
-	few	TRBV3-2	TRBJ1-1	TGTGCCAGTCTCGATGAGGGCTTT	CASLDEGF
-	-	TRBV2	TRBJ1-1	TGTGCCAGCAGTGAAGCAGGGGAAGCTTTCTTT	CASSEAGEAFF
-	-	TRBV18	TRBJ2-7	TGTGCCAGCTCTCCGAGTAGTAAGCCTTCCTACGAGCAGTACTTC	CASSPSSKPSYEQYF
-	-	TRBV30	TRBJ2-5	TGTGCCTGGGATGGGGGGACCCAGGAGACCCAGTACTTC	CAWDGGTQETQYF
TRBD2	once	TRBV7-2	TRBJ2-1	TGTGCCAGCAGCTTAGCGTTAGCGGGAGGAAATGAGCAGTTCTTC	CASSLALAGGNEQFF
-	-	TRBV6-1	TRBJ1-2	TGTGCCAGCAGTGAAAGCGGCAGGAACTATGGCTACACCTTC	CASSESGRNYGYTF
-	-	TRBV7-8	TRBJ2-1	TGTGCCAGCAGCTTAAGCAGCTACAATGAGCAGTTCTTC	CASSLSSYNEQFF
TRBD2	-	TRBV30	TRBJ2-3	TGTGCCTGGAGTGACGGACTAGCGTCAGATACGCAGTATTTT	CAWSDGLASDTQYF
-	-	TRBV4-3	TRBJ1-2	TGCGCCAGCAGCCAAGATCGGGGGTATGGCTACACCTTC	CASSQDRGYGYTF